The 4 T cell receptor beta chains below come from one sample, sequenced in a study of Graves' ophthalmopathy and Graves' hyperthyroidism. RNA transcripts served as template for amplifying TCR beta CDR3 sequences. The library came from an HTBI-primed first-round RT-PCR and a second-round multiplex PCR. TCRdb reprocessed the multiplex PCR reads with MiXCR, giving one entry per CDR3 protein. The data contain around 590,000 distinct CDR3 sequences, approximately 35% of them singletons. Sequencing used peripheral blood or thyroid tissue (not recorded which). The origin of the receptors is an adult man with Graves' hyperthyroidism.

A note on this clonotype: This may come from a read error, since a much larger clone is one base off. The chain's CDR3 is CASSLRGRLGYGHTF. In DNA, the CDR3 is TGTGCCAGCAGTTTGAGGGGTCGGTTGGGCTATGGCCACACCTTC. The V gene is TRBV12-3 or TRBV12-4, the J gene TRBJ1-2, with D possibly being TRBD1 (5 bases). This CDR3 spans 15 amino acids.

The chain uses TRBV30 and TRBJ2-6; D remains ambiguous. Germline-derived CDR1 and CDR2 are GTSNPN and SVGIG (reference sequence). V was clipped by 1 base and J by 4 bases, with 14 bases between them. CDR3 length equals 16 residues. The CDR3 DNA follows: TGTGCCTGGAGTGGTATAGGGTCGAGCGGGGCCAACGTCCTGACTTTC. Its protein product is CAWSGIGSSGANVLTF.

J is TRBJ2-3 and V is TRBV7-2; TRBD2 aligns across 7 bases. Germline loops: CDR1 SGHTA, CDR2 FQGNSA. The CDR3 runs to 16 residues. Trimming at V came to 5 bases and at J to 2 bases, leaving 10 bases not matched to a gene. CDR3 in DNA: TGTGCCAGCAGCCGCAAGCTAGCGGCCAACACAGATACGCAGTATTTT. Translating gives CASSRKLAANTDTQYF.

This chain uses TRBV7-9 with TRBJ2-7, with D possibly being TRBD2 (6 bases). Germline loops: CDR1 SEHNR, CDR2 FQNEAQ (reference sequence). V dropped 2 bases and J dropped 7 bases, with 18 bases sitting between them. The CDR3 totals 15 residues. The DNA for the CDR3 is TGTGCCAGCAGCTTATTACTAGCCTTGGCTAATGAGCAGTACTTC. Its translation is CASSLLLALANEQYF.